Presented here are 29 T cell receptor beta chains from one specimen sequenced in a study of T cells after yellow fever vaccination. Via MiXCR, TCRdb re-called the 5' RACE reads, giving one row per CDR3 protein. Of about 320,000 distinct CDR3 sequences in the sample, around 10% are singletons; the top ten hold roughly 3%. Material: CD4+ T cells sorted from PBMCs, obtained 45 days after the yellow fever booster vaccination. These receptor sequences come from a man between 18 and 35 years old who received the YFV17D yellow fever vaccine.

Note on this clonotype: This sequence may be a read error, since a much larger clone differs from it by one base. The J gene is TRBJ2-1, the V gene TRBV29-1, with D perhaps TRBD1 or TRBD2 (5 bases each). The CDR3 has 15 amino acids. Trimming took off 4 bases at V and 5 bases at J, with 18 bases between the two ends. Germline-derived CDR1 and CDR2 are SQVTM and ANQGSEA. In DNA, the CDR3 is TGCAGCGTTGTCTTGGGGGTAAGGGCAGACAATGAGCAGTTCTTC. It translates to CSVVLGVRADNEQFF.

In this sample, this clonotype turned up a few times. This chain links TRBV18 with TRBJ2-7, with D perhaps being TRBD1 or TRBD2 (5 bases each). The germline V gene encodes CDR1 KGHSH and CDR2 LQKENI. Between the trimmed V and J ends, which lost 3 bases and 4 bases, there was a span of 16 bases. This CDR3 has 15 residues. CDR3 residues: CASSPGGQGYYEQYF. As DNA, the CDR3 is TGTGCCAGCTCACCTGGGGGTCAGGGATATTACGAGCAGTACTTC. The full variable domain, in which reference TRBV18 and TRBJ2-7 provide the parts outside the CDR3, is NAGVMQNPRHLVRRRGQEARLRCSPMKGHSHVYWYRQLPEEGLKFMVYLQKENIIDESGMPKERFSAEFPKEGPSILRIQQVVRGDSAAYFCASSPGGQGYYEQYFGPGTRLTVT.

This chain links TRBV6-2 or TRBV6-3 with TRBJ2-1, with a tentative D call TRBD2 (6 bases). CDR1 MNHEY and CDR2 SVGEGT come from the germline V gene. V lost 2 bases to trimming and J lost 9 bases, with 8 bases between them. The CDR3 totals 12 residues. CDR3 bases: TGTGCCAGCAGTTACGGGGGACTTGAGCAGTTCTTC. Protein product: CASSYGGLEQFF.

This clonotype was recorded a few times. The chain joins TRBV7-2 to TRBJ1-1, with a weak D call TRBD1 (5 bases). Germline V gene lookup returns CDR1 SGHTA and CDR2 FQGNSA. The CDR3 runs to 15 residues. V lost 5 bases to trimming and J lost 0 bases, with 13 bases between them. The CDR3 nucleotides read TGTGCCAGCAGCCCAGACCGACAGATGAACACTGAAGCTTTCTTT. Its protein product is CASSPDRQMNTEAFF.

This clonotype was detected a few times. V and J are TRBV7-3 and TRBJ2-2; D is undetermined. The V end was cut by 5 bases, the J end by 5 bases, with 9 bases between. The CDR3 is 13 amino acids. Germline V gives CDR1 SGHTA, CDR2 FQGTGA. CDR3 sequence reads: CASSPAQTGELFF. For the CDR3, the DNA is TGTGCCAGCAGCCCCGCACAGACCGGGGAGCTGTTTTTT. Combining the CDR3 with reference TRBV7-3 and TRBJ2-2 gives the whole variable domain GAGVSQTPSNKVTEKGKYVELRCDPISGHTALYWYRQSLGQGPEFLIYFQGTGAADDSGLPNDRFFAVRPEGSVSTLKIQRTERGDSAVYLCASSPAQTGELFFGEGSRLTVL.

In its sample, this clonotype was seen a few times. The rearrangement joins TRBV13 to TRBJ2-6; D unresolved. The CDR3 length is 15 residues. Germline-derived CDR1 and CDR2 are PRHDT and FYEKMQ (reference sequence). V shed 5 bases and J shed 1 base, with 9 bases lying between them. CDR3 protein: CASSPRPSGANVLTF. DNA for the CDR3: TGTGCCAGCAGCCCCAGGCCGTCTGGGGCCAACGTCCTGACTTTC.

V usage is TRBV7-2 and J usage is TRBJ1-1; the D gene is possibly TRBD1 (6 bases). Per germline, CDR1 SGHTA and CDR2 FQGNSA. V lost 1 base and J 4 bases, leaving 7 bases between the germline ends. The CDR3 loop spans 13 amino acids. CDR3: CASSLEQGTEAFF. As DNA, the CDR3 is TGTGCCAGCAGCTTAGAACAGGGCACTGAAGCTTTCTTT.

This clonotype was seen at least ten times. The rearrangement links TRBV11-2 to TRBJ2-1, with TRBD2 identical over 7 bases. Germline values: CDR1 SGHAT, CDR2 FQNNGV. The CDR3 is 18 amino acids. V was clipped by 1 base and J by 6 bases; unmatched bases: 15. CDR3 sequence: CASSLVPFRERGLNEQFF. DNA for the CDR3: TGTGCCAGCAGCTTAGTCCCCTTTCGGGAGCGGGGACTCAATGAGCAGTTCTTC.

Here the CDR3 reads CASSPLDRSNGELFF. DNA of the CDR3: TGTGCCAGCAGTCCTTTGGACAGGAGTAACGGGGAGCTGTTTTTT. The rearrangement joins TRBV7-7 to TRBJ2-2; TRBD1 aligns across 7 bases. Germline trimming cut 6 bases from V and 7 bases from J; bases unmatched to any gene: 11. Germline CDR1 is SSHAT and CDR2 is FNYEAQ (reference sequence). The CDR3 length is 15 residues.

The V call is TRBV24-1, the J call TRBJ1-4, with 7 nucleotides matching TRBD1. The J segment lost 7 bases and the V segment lost 3 bases, leaving 7 bases of the junction unmatched. CDR1 and CDR2 from the germline V gene are KGHDR and SFDVKD. This CDR3 is 15 amino acids long. CDR3 DNA sequence: TGTGCCACCAGTGATACTACAGGGGATCGTGAAAAACTGTTTTTT. Protein sequence: CATSDTTGDREKLFF.

This chain links TRBV6-6 with TRBJ1-6, with D perhaps matching TRBD1 (5 bases). CDR1 and CDR2 from the germline V gene are MNHNY and SVGAGI (reference sequence). CDR3 size: 14 residues. Trimming took off 10 bases at V and 7 bases at J, with 17 bases between the two ends. In DNA, the CDR3 is TGTGCCATCCGGCCCGGGACGCAGAATTCACCCCTCCACTTT. It translates to CAIRPGTQNSPLHF.

This clonotype appeared many times. The V call is TRBV4-1, the J call TRBJ2-1; no definite D call. The CDR3 is 15 residues long. Germline loops: CDR1 MGHRA, CDR2 YSYEKL. V was cut by 1 base and J by 3 bases, with 10 bases left in between. In DNA form, the CDR3 reads TGCGCCAGCAGCCAAGGCGGCAGTCTCTACAATGAGCAGTTCTTC. Its translation is CASSQGGSLYNEQFF.

This rearrangement joins TRBV6-6 to TRBJ2-7; D is ambiguous. Germline CDR1 and CDR2: MNHNY and SVGAGI (reference sequence). The V gene lost 0 bases and the J gene lost 1 base, with 7 bases spanning the gap. The CDR3 spans 14 residues. CDR3 sequence: CASSYSIPSYEQYV. CDR3 bases: TGTGCCAGCAGTTACTCGATACCGTCCTACGAGCAGTACGTC.

This clonotype occurred once. The V and J genes are TRBV5-1 and TRBJ2-3; 10 nucleotides align to TRBD2. Germline values: CDR1 SGHRS, CDR2 YFSETQ. The CDR3 is 16 residues long. Trimming cost V 1 base and J 6 bases; bases outside gene matches: 8. The CDR3, as DNA: TGCGCCAGCAGCTTGAGTCCAGCGGGGGGGTCTGATACGCAGTATTTT. Amino acids: CASSLSPAGGSDTQYF.

The V call is TRBV6-5, the J call TRBJ1-2; 7 bases line up with TRBD1. Looked up from germline, CDR1 is MNHEY and CDR2 is SVGAGI. Trimming removed 6 bases from V and 6 bases from J; junction bases left unmatched: 7. This CDR3 comprises 13 residues. The CDR3 nucleotides are TGTGCCAGCAGGCCTGGACAGGCTAATGGCTACACCTTC. This sequence encodes CASRPGQANGYTF.

V is TRBV29-1 and J is TRBJ2-2; no definite D call. The CDR3 is 13 amino acids. Trimming left V 2 bases short and J 2 bases short, with 6 bases between. Germline V gives CDR1 SQVTM, CDR2 ANQGSEA. CDR3 residues: CSVENLNTGELFF. CDR3 bases: TGCAGCGTTGAAAACTTAAACACCGGGGAGCTGTTTTTT.

This clonotype has more than one count but fewer than ten. This chain links TRBV28 with TRBJ1-1; a possible D gene is TRBD1 (5 bases). Germline V gene sequence: CDR1 MDHEN, CDR2 SYDVKM. The CDR3 consists of 16 residues. Trimming cost V 5 bases and J 2 bases, with 18 bases left between them. CDR3 region: CASSTLTGTDNTEAFF. In DNA form, the CDR3 reads TGTGCCAGCAGTACCCTCACCGGGACGGATAACACTGAAGCTTTCTTT.

This clonotype was seen only a few times. This chain uses TRBV11-2 with TRBJ2-7, with D possibly TRBD1 on 6 matching bases. The V end was cut by 1 base, the J end by 4 bases, with 14 bases between. There are 15 residues in the CDR3. Germline assignment: CDR1 SGHAT and CDR2 FQNNGV. This CDR3 reads CASSLGRTAFYEQYF. Here the CDR3 DNA reads TGTGCCAGCAGCTTAGGACGGACAGCCTTTTACGAGCAGTACTTC. Full variable domain (outside the CDR3, taken from reference TRBV11-2 and TRBJ2-7): EAGVAQSPRYKIIEKRQSVAFWCNPISGHATLYWYQQILGQGPKLLIQFQNNGVVDDSQLPKDRFSAERLKGVDSTLKIQPAKLEDSAVYLCASSLGRTAFYEQYFGPGTRLTVT.

This clonotype has more than one count but fewer than ten. This chain joins TRBV7-9 and TRBJ2-2, with 7 positions matching TRBD1. The CDR3 contains 16 residues. Germline V gene lookup returns CDR1 SEHNR and CDR2 FQNEAQ (reference sequence). V dropped 0 bases and J dropped 4; count of bases not matched to a gene: 5. The CDR3 reads CASSLAGTAITGELFF. The CDR3 nucleotides are TGTGCCAGCAGCTTAGCCGGGACAGCGATCACCGGGGAGCTGTTTTTT.

V usage is TRBV10-3 and J usage is TRBJ2-5, with D perhaps TRBD1 or TRBD2 (5 bases each). The CDR3 length is 16 residues. CDR1 and CDR2 from the germline V gene are ENHRY and SYGVKD. The V and J ends lost 0 bases and 2 bases respectively, with 13 bases between them. The CDR3 nucleotides read TGTGCCATCAGTGAGTCTGTTGGGGGAAGGCAAGAGACCCAGTACTTC. This translates into CAISESVGGRQETQYF.

The chain joins TRBV12-3 or TRBV12-4 to TRBJ1-2; D remains ambiguous. Trimming took 7 bases from V and 11 from J, leaving 23 bases between them. The CDR3 covers 14 residues. CDR3 protein: CASNSFPRESMYTF. The CDR3 DNA follows: TGTGCCAGCAACAGTTTCCCACGGGAAAGTATGTACACCTTC.

As to this clonotype: Mismatch with germline at one junction end may stem from a read error. V usage is TRBV28 and J usage is TRBJ2-4, with D possibly being TRBD1 or TRBD2 (5 bases each). This CDR3 spans 13 amino acids. Germline assignment: CDR1 MDHEN and CDR2 SYDVKM. This CDR3 is CASSLGTGPSQDF. The CDR3 DNA reads TGTGCCAGCAGTTTAGGGACGGGACCCAGCCAAGACTTC.

This clonotype was seen only a few times. The rearrangement uses TRBV4-3 and TRBJ2-7, with 7 bases matching TRBD1. CDR1 LGHNA and CDR2 YSLEER come from the germline V gene. V shed 0 bases, J shed 0 bases, and the junction held 14 bases outside the gene matches. The CDR3 covers 19 residues. The CDR3 DNA follows: TGCGCCAGCAGCCAAGAAGCCCTCAGCCCGACAGGGAGCTCCTACGAGCAGTACTTC. Amino acid sequence: CASSQEALSPTGSSYEQYF.

This clonotype has a handful of counts. The chain couples TRBV20-1 to TRBJ1-4; D not resolved. CDR3 length: 15 amino acids. CDR1 is DFQATT, CDR2 SNEGSKA, per germline (reference sequence). The V end was cut by 3 bases, the J end by 0 bases, with 11 bases between. CDR3 DNA: TGCAGTGCTAGGATCGACGGCGCAACTAATGAAAAACTGTTTTTT. Protein product: CSARIDGATNEKLFF.

Only a few counts were recorded for this clonotype. The chain is built from TRBV11-1 and TRBJ1-5; the D is unclear. V lost 5 bases to trimming and J lost 3 bases, with 8 bases between them. From germline, CDR1 is SGHAT and CDR2 FQDESV (reference sequence). This CDR3 has 13 residues. CDR3 region: CASSAAVNQPQHF. The CDR3 DNA reads as TGTGCCAGCAGCGCCGCGGTCAATCAGCCCCAGCATTTT.

The chain employs TRBV20-1 and TRBJ2-7, with 7 nucleotides matching TRBD1. Trimming cost V 6 bases and J 6 bases; bases outside gene matches: 11. Per the germline V gene, CDR1 is DFQATT and CDR2 is SNEGSKA (reference sequence). This CDR3 spans 13 amino acids. The CDR3 reads CSALEHRGGEQYF. As DNA, the CDR3 is TGCAGTGCCCTAGAGCACAGGGGTGGCGAGCAGTACTTC.

At least ten counts were recorded for this clonotype. This sequence joins TRBV11-2 and TRBJ2-5; 8 bases fit TRBD1. CDR3 size: 16 residues. After removal of 0 bases from V and 3 bases from J, the junction contained 6 bases not matched to a gene. Germline V lookup: CDR1 SGHAT, CDR2 FQNNGV. The CDR3: CASSLDGRGREETQYF. In DNA, the CDR3 is TGTGCCAGCAGCTTAGATGGCAGGGGGCGGGAAGAGACCCAGTACTTC.

CDR3 region: CASSLEVRTEAFF. CDR3 DNA: TGTGCCAGCAGTTTAGAGGTTCGTACTGAAGCTTTCTTT. The V call is TRBV12-3 or TRBV12-4, the J call TRBJ1-1; D not certain. CDR3 size: 13 residues. Trimming left V 1 base short and J 5 bases short, with 8 bases between.

This clonotype was picked up many times. This rearrangement joins TRBV7-2 to TRBJ2-7; 9 nucleotides align to TRBD2. J gave up 5 bases and V 1 base, and 9 bases lay outside the gene matches. The CDR3 contains 16 residues. Germline values: CDR1 SGHTA, CDR2 FQGNSA. The CDR3 coding sequence is TGTGCCAGCAGCTTAGAAGGCGGGGGGGCCGGTCACGAGCAGTACGTC. It yields the protein CASSLEGGGAGHEQYV.